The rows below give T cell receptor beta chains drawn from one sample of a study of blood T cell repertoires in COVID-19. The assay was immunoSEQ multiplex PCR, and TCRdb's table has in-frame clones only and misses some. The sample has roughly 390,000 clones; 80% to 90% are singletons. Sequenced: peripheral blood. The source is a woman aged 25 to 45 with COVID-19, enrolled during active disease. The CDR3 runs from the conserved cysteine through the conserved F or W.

CASSLGGLAGEGEQYF,TRBV5-4,TRBJ2-7
CASSRGGPGASNQPQHF,TRBV6-6,TRBJ1-5
CASSAGTGSGANVLTF,TRBV19,TRBJ2-6
CASSPPRTSGYEQYF,TRBV7-9,TRBJ2-7
CASSLKAGNEQFF,TRBV18,TRBJ2-1
CAWSAPPFGTSGRNTGELFF,TRBV30,TRBJ2-2
CASSYGLAGGPYEQYF,TRBV6-2/TRBV6-3,TRBJ2-7
CASSYGDRVSYEQYF,TRBV6-5,TRBJ2-7
CASSLGQGMFTGELFF,TRBV5-1,TRBJ2-2
CATQLPLAAGGEQFF,TRBV6-6,TRBJ2-1
CASSQGGDGNQPQHF,TRBV28,TRBJ1-5
CASSYASNFLSGELFF,TRBV11-1,TRBJ2-2
CASSLEGSGADTQYF,TRBV7-6,TRBJ2-3
CASSERLAGGDTQYF,TRBV6-4,TRBJ2-3
CATSADRGFGTDTQYF,TRBV24-1,TRBJ2-3
CASSLAGSGHIGSYEQYF,TRBV5-1,TRBJ2-7
CASSPLPQSNYGYTF,TRBV4-2,TRBJ1-2
CASSLSGTSGRLFVYEQYF,TRBV27,TRBJ2-7
CASSPKGLAVLSYNEQFF,TRBV5-5,TRBJ2-1
CASTPFLRRGGDYGYTF,TRBV28,TRBJ1-2
CASSEWTSGTDTQYF,TRBV2,TRBJ2-3
CASKSSGGPSGELFF,TRBV27,TRBJ2-2
CASSFRDRGHETQYF,TRBV4-1,TRBJ2-5
CASSPPNWAGGTGELFF,TRBV7-3,TRBJ2-2
CASSYSNRRPHYEQYF,TRBV6-2/TRBV6-3,TRBJ2-7
CASSLARLAGGPRDTQYF,TRBV5-8,TRBJ2-3
CASSPRRGLGTDTQYF,TRBV27,TRBJ2-3
CASSPRGLAGGPGELFF,TRBV19,TRBJ2-2
CASSAGLALDEQFF,TRBV10-1,TRBJ2-1
CASSFWENSPLHF,TRBV12-3/TRBV12-4,TRBJ1-6
CASSQGGESTDTQYF,TRBV7-3,TRBJ2-3
CASTRRTSTDTQYF,TRBV7-2,TRBJ2-3
CASTPPGQGRETQYF,TRBV7-9,TRBJ2-5
CASSQDRGQGAYEQYF,TRBV14,TRBJ2-7
CASSLAIVSGRDTQYF,TRBV5-1,TRBJ2-3
CASSPGLATDTQYF,TRBV28,TRBJ2-3
CASSPRTGLYEKLFF,TRBV3-1/TRBV3-2,TRBJ1-4
CASSQDAGFYNEQFF,TRBV4-1,TRBJ2-1
CASSVEIAGVLDTQYF,TRBV9,TRBJ2-3
CASTFSGTSLGEQYF,TRBV5-1,TRBJ2-7
CASSLFDSGGRYEQYF,TRBV28,TRBJ2-7
CASSLRVNTGELFF,TRBV4-3,TRBJ2-2
CASSLGQGAYGYTF,TRBV7-9,TRBJ1-2
CASSPRSGVSEQYF,TRBV18,TRBJ2-7
CASSQTDRGYEQYF,TRBV4-3,TRBJ2-7
CASSYDTNYGYTF,TRBV6-1,TRBJ1-2
CASSLGTSTTNEKLFF,TRBV11-2,TRBJ1-4
CASSLSGSTHEQFF,TRBV5-1,TRBJ2-1
CTSSPLRGSGTDTQYF,TRBV1,TRBJ2-3
CASSMNPITGSLEAFF,TRBV7-8,TRBJ1-1
CAITGQGEDTQYF,TRBV10-3,TRBJ2-3
CASSLMDRAPYNEQFF,TRBV27,TRBJ2-1
CSYTLRDSIYEQYF,TRBV29-1,TRBJ2-7
CASSLEIDRPSGANVLTF,TRBV5-4,TRBJ2-6